This is a list of T cell receptor beta chains from one sample in a study of a mutant IDH1 vaccine in newly diagnosed glioma. Here immunoSEQ multiplex PCR was the method, and the copy in TCRdb shows in-frame clones only, minus some. Among 60,000 to 75,000 clones listed, around 86% were seen once. Antigens for these TCRs are unknown. Source: PBMCs, taken from a glioma patient whose treatment included an IDH1 peptide vaccine. The source is a man aged 25 to 40 with glioma. Both conserved end residues are part of each CDR3. The D gene is left open where the match is weak. Only part of the rows carry a size: once, few, many, or a class if the clone is expanded.

j_gene: TRBJ1-6; v_gene: TRBV7-2; abundance: .; d_gene: TRBD1; CDR3nt: TGTGCCAGCAGCCCACGGGACAGGGGATCACCCCTCCACTTT; CDR3aa: CASSPRDRGSPLHF
j_gene: TRBJ1-5; v_gene: TRBV5-1; abundance: .; d_gene: .; CDR3nt: TGCGCCAGCAGCTTGGCGGACAGCTTCAATCAGCCCCAGCATTTT; CDR3aa: CASSLADSFNQPQHF
j_gene: TRBJ2-3; v_gene: TRBV6-5; abundance: once; d_gene: .; CDR3nt: TGTGCCAGCAGTACCTCCTTCAGGGATACGCAGTATTTT; CDR3aa: CASSTSFRDTQYF
j_gene: TRBJ2-7; v_gene: TRBV7-9; abundance: .; d_gene: .; CDR3nt: TGTGCCAGCAGCTTATACAGGCACGAGCAGTACTTC; CDR3aa: CASSLYRHEQYF
j_gene: TRBJ2-3; v_gene: TRBV4-2; abundance: .; d_gene: .; CDR3nt: TGTGCCAGCAGCCCCCTGAGGGAGGTTTTGGATACGCAGTATTTT; CDR3aa: CASSPLREVLDTQYF
j_gene: TRBJ1-1; v_gene: TRBV2; abundance: few; d_gene: TRBD1; CDR3nt: TGTGCCAGCAGGGTAACAGGGGTTACTGAAGCTTTCTTT; CDR3aa: CASRVTGVTEAFF
j_gene: TRBJ1-5; v_gene: TRBV4-1; abundance: .; d_gene: .; CDR3nt: TGCGCCAGCAGCCAACGTCAGGAAGCTCCTCAGCCCCAGCATTTT; CDR3aa: CASSQRQEAPQPQHF
j_gene: TRBJ1-2; v_gene: TRBV4-2; abundance: .; d_gene: .; CDR3nt: TGTGCCAGCAGCCAGAAGTCGGACCAGACTAACTATGGCTACACCTTC; CDR3aa: CASSQKSDQTNYGYTF
j_gene: TRBJ1-1; v_gene: TRBV7-9; abundance: .; d_gene: .; CDR3nt: TGTGCCAGCAGCTCAAGTCGGGACACTGAAGCTTTCTTT; CDR3aa: CASSSSRDTEAFF
j_gene: TRBJ1-1; v_gene: TRBV28; abundance: .; d_gene: .; CDR3nt: TGTGCCAGCAGTACACCCCGGTGGCTGAACACTGAAGCTTTCTTT; CDR3aa: CASSTPRWLNTEAFF
j_gene: TRBJ2-3; v_gene: TRBV9; abundance: .; d_gene: .; CDR3nt: TGTGCCAGCAGCGAGTCCATTACTAGAGCGGCGACCACAGATACGCAGTATTTT; CDR3aa: CASSESITRAATTDTQYF
j_gene: TRBJ2-5; v_gene: TRBV5-4; abundance: few; d_gene: .; CDR3nt: TGTGCCAGCAGCACAGCTAGGGGTGGAGAGACCCAGTACTTC; CDR3aa: CASSTARGGETQYF
j_gene: TRBJ2-1; v_gene: TRBV19; abundance: .; d_gene: TRBD2; CDR3nt: TGTGCCAGTAGTGGGACTAGCGGTTATAATGAGCAGTTCTTC; CDR3aa: CASSGTSGYNEQFF
j_gene: TRBJ1-5; v_gene: TRBV10-1; abundance: .; d_gene: .; CDR3nt: TGCGCCAGCAGCAGTTCTAGGGTCCCTGGCAATCAGCCCCAGCATTTT; CDR3aa: CASSSSRVPGNQPQHF
j_gene: TRBJ2-7; v_gene: TRBV11-2; abundance: once; d_gene: .; CDR3nt: TGTGCCAGCAGCTCTTCAGACTCCTACGAGCAGTACTTC; CDR3aa: CASSSSDSYEQYF
j_gene: TRBJ1-6; v_gene: TRBV19; abundance: .; d_gene: .; CDR3nt: TGTGCCAGTAGTATTTCCTCGGGAAGAGGATCACCCCTCCACTTT; CDR3aa: CASSISSGRGSPLHF
j_gene: TRBJ2-1; v_gene: TRBV7-8; abundance: .; d_gene: TRBD2; CDR3nt: TGTGCCAGCAGCTTAGCTCTAGCGGGGGGCCGTTACTACAATGAGCAGTTCTTC; CDR3aa: CASSLALAGGRYYNEQFF
j_gene: TRBJ1-5; v_gene: TRBV21-1; abundance: .; d_gene: .; CDR3nt: TGTGCCAGCAACGACGACTCCCTTGGAGGGTCGGGAGCAATCAGCCCCAAGCATTTT; CDR3aa: CASNDDSLGGSGAISPKHF
j_gene: TRBJ1-6; v_gene: TRBV9; abundance: .; d_gene: TRBD1; CDR3nt: TGTGCCAGCAGCCCAGGACAGGGTTCAACCCTCCACTTT; CDR3aa: CASSPGQGSTLHF
j_gene: TRBJ1-6; v_gene: TRBV7-2; abundance: .; d_gene: .; CDR3nt: TGTGCGGGGTATAACTTAGAGGATGGTTCACCCCTCCACTTT; CDR3aa: CAGYNLEDGSPLHF
j_gene: TRBJ2-2; v_gene: TRBV11-2; abundance: once; d_gene: .; CDR3nt: TGTGCCAGCAGCTTATCGCTGAAGACGAACACCGGGGAGCTGTTTTTT; CDR3aa: CASSLSLKTNTGELFF
j_gene: TRBJ2-3; v_gene: TRBV7-9; abundance: .; d_gene: .; CDR3nt: TGTGCCAGCAAGGTCAGCAATACAGATACGCAGTATTTT; CDR3aa: CASKVSNTDTQYF
j_gene: TRBJ2-7; v_gene: TRBV15; abundance: few; d_gene: .; CDR3nt: TGTGCCACCAGCAGGTGGGACCAGTGGGACGAGCAGTACTTC; CDR3aa: CATSRWDQWDEQYF
j_gene: TRBJ2-5; v_gene: TRBV4-2; abundance: once; d_gene: TRBD2; CDR3nt: TGTGCCAGCAGCCGTCTAGCGGGGACCCAAGAGACCCAGTACTTC; CDR3aa: CASSRLAGTQETQYF
j_gene: TRBJ1-2; v_gene: TRBV18; abundance: .; d_gene: .; CDR3nt: TGTGCCAGCTCACCTGACCGGGGGGCGGGAAACTATGGCTACACCTTC; CDR3aa: CASSPDRGAGNYGYTF
j_gene: TRBJ1-5; v_gene: TRBV28; abundance: few; d_gene: .; CDR3nt: TGTGCCACTACACAGGGAGACGTTATCAATCAGCCCCAGCATTTT; CDR3aa: CATTQGDVINQPQHF
j_gene: TRBJ2-3; v_gene: TRBV7-7; abundance: .; d_gene: .; CDR3nt: TGTGCCAGCAGCCCCTGGGGCAGAAGCACAGATACGCAGTATTTT; CDR3aa: CASSPWGRSTDTQYF
j_gene: TRBJ2-3; v_gene: TRBV12-5; abundance: .; d_gene: TRBD1; CDR3nt: TGTGCTAGTGGTCTCAACCCCGGGACAGGTGCAGATACGCAGTATTTT; CDR3aa: CASGLNPGTGADTQYF
j_gene: TRBJ2-5; v_gene: TRBV5-4; abundance: .; d_gene: TRBD2; CDR3nt: TGTGCCAGCAGCCCGGGACTAGCGGGGGCCCAAGAGACCCAGTACTTC; CDR3aa: CASSPGLAGAQETQYF
j_gene: TRBJ1-2; v_gene: TRBV5-1; abundance: .; d_gene: .; CDR3nt: TGCGCCAGCAGCGAAGGACAGTCCTATGGCTACACCTTC; CDR3aa: CASSEGQSYGYTF
j_gene: TRBJ2-7; v_gene: TRBV2; abundance: .; d_gene: TRBD2; CDR3nt: TGTGCCAGCAGTGATCCGGGACTAGAGAGCTACGAGCAGTACTTC; CDR3aa: CASSDPGLESYEQYF
j_gene: TRBJ2-6; v_gene: TRBV19; abundance: .; d_gene: TRBD1; CDR3nt: TGTGCCAGTAGTATCCTACAGGGGTCTGGGGCCAACGTCCTGACTTTC; CDR3aa: CASSILQGSGANVLTF
j_gene: TRBJ1-1; v_gene: TRBV9; abundance: .; d_gene: TRBD1; CDR3nt: TGTGCCAGCAGCGCGGGGGACAGGGTGGCTGAAGCTTTCTTT; CDR3aa: CASSAGDRVAEAFF
j_gene: TRBJ1-4; v_gene: TRBV30; abundance: few; d_gene: .; CDR3nt: TGTGCCTGGAGTGCGAGGTTCCTTAATGAAAAACTGTTTTTT; CDR3aa: CAWSARFLNEKLFF
j_gene: TRBJ1-1; v_gene: TRBV6-5; abundance: .; d_gene: .; CDR3nt: TGTGCCAGCAGCGACCGGGGGGGCTACACTGAAGCTTTCTTT; CDR3aa: CASSDRGGYTEAFF
j_gene: TRBJ2-5; v_gene: TRBV5-1; abundance: .; d_gene: TRBD1; CDR3nt: TGCGCCAGCAGCCTCCAGGGGGCACGGGAGACCCAGTACTTC; CDR3aa: CASSLQGARETQYF
j_gene: TRBJ1-1; v_gene: TRBV6-5; abundance: .; d_gene: TRBD1; CDR3nt: TGTGCCAGCAGGTCTCCAGGGGGCATTGGTGAAGCTTTCTTT; CDR3aa: CASRSPGGIGEAFF
j_gene: TRBJ2-2; v_gene: TRBV6-1; abundance: .; d_gene: .; CDR3nt: TGTGCCAGCAGTGAACGGGGGGCCCCGCCCGGGGAGCTGTTTTTT; CDR3aa: CASSERGAPPGELFF
j_gene: TRBJ2-1; v_gene: TRBV5-1; abundance: few; d_gene: TRBD1; CDR3nt: TGCGCCAGCAGCACACCCCTTCAGGGACAGATATACAATGAGCAGTTCTTC; CDR3aa: CASSTPLQGQIYNEQFF
j_gene: TRBJ2-3; v_gene: TRBV4-1; abundance: .; d_gene: .; CDR3nt: TGCGCCAGCAGCCACGGGACCGTCACAGATACGCAGTATTTT; CDR3aa: CASSHGTVTDTQYF
j_gene: TRBJ2-7; v_gene: TRBV28; abundance: .; d_gene: .; CDR3nt: TGTGCCAGCAGTTTATACTGGGACAAGTACTACGAGCAGTACTTC; CDR3aa: CASSLYWDKYYEQYF
j_gene: TRBJ1-2; v_gene: TRBV6-6; abundance: .; d_gene: .; CDR3nt: TGTGCCAGCAGTCAGAACGGTAACTATGGCTACACCTTC; CDR3aa: CASSQNGNYGYTF
j_gene: TRBJ1-2; v_gene: TRBV4-2; abundance: .; d_gene: TRBD1; CDR3nt: TGTGCCAGCAGCCGCCACAGGGGGCGCGACTATGGCTACACCTTC; CDR3aa: CASSRHRGRDYGYTF